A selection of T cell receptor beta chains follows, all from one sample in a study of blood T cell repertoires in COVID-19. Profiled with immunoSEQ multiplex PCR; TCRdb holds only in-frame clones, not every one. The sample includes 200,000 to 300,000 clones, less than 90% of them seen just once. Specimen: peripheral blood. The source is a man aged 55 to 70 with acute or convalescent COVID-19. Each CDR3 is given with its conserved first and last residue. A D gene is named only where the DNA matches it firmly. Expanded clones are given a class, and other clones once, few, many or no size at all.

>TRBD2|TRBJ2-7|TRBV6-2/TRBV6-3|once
CASSLLAGGPYEQYF
TGTGCCAGCAGCCTACTAGCGGGAGGGCCCTACGAGCAGTACTTC
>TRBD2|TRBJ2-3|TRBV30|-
CAWSKLGTSGMVDTQYF
TGTGCCTGGAGCAAACTCGGGACTAGCGGGATGGTAGATACGCAGTATTTT
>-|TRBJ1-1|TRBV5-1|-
CASSLGGGAMSSNTEAFF
TGCGCCAGCAGCTTGGGAGGGGGTGCCATGAGTTCGAACACTGAAGCTTTCTTT
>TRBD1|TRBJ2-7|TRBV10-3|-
CASGQGFAEQYF
TGTGCCTCGGGACAGGGGTTCGCCGAGCAGTACTTC
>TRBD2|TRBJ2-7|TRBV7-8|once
CASSWAGGGGDEQYF
TGTGCCAGCAGCTGGGCGGGAGGGGGTGGAGACGAGCAGTACTTC
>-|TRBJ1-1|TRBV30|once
CAWSVARGTEAFF
TGTGCCTGGAGTGTGGCCAGGGGAACTGAAGCTTTCTTT
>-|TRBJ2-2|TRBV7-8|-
CASNPRAQRNTGELFF
TGTGCCAGCAACCCGAGGGCCCAGAGAAACACCGGGGAGCTGTTTTTT
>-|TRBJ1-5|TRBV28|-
CATNRSNQPQHF
TGTGCCACCAACCGGAGCAATCAGCCCCAGCATTTT
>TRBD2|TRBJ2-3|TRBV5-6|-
CASSLWAGGLYTQYF
TGTGCCAGCAGCTTGTGGGCGGGAGGCTTGTATACGCAGTATTTT
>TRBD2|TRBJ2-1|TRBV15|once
CATREREAYNEQFF
TGTGCCACCAGGGAGCGGGAGGCCTACAATGAGCAGTTCTTC
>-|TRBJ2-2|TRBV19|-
CASTPPGYTNTGELFF
TGTGCCAGTACTCCCCCGGGGTATACGAACACCGGGGAGCTGTTTTTT
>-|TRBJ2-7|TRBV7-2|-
CASSSILSGYPYEQYF
TGTGCCAGCAGCTCAATACTTTCAGGATACCCCTACGAGCAGTACTTC
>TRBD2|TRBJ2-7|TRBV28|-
CASSFGLAGAEQYF
TGTGCCAGCAGTTTTGGACTAGCGGGAGCTGAGCAGTACTTC
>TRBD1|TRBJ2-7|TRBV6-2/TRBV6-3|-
CASSKISDRGPYEQYF
TGTGCCAGCAGCAAAATTTCCGACAGGGGACCCTACGAGCAGTACTTC
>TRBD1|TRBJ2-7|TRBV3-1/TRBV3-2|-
CASSSTPDRGNEQYF
TGTGCCAGCAGCTCAACCCCCGACAGGGGGAACGAGCAGTACTTC